This TCR beta chain was retrieved from a study of CD8+CD57+ T cells in acquired aplastic anemia. It was genomic DNA that served as the template for profiling TCR beta VDJ and CDR3. One entry per CDR3 protein results from TCRdb running MiXCR on the reads. Among approximately 200,000 distinct CDR3 sequences, approximately 60% were seen once, and the ten largest hold about 29%. CDR1 SQVTM and CDR2 ANQGSEA come from the germline V gene. This CDR3 spans 14 amino acids. With 3 bases clipped from V and 5 bases from J, the junction kept 5 bases outside the gene matches. Sample: sorted CD4+, CD8+, or CD8+CD57+ T cells (not recorded which) from PBMCs. The gene calls are TRBV29-1 and TRBJ1-2; TRBD1 matches 11 bases. The sequence came from a human donor in good health. The CDR3 nucleotides read TGCAGCGTTGAGCGGGGGACAGGGGGATATGGCTACACCTTC. It encodes CSVERGTGGYGYTF. The full variable domain, in which reference TRBV29-1 and TRBJ1-2 provide the parts outside the CDR3, is SAVISQKPSRDICQRGTSLTIQCQVDSQVTMMFWYRQQPGQSLTLIATANQGSEATYESGFVIDKFPISRPNLTFSTLTVSNMSPEDSSIYLCSVERGTGGYGYTFGSGTRLTVV.